These T cell receptor beta chains were read from a single sample in a study of T-cell reconstitution after alpha-beta-depleted transplantation in children. TCRdb independently ran MiXCR on the PCR reads; one entry per CDR3 protein. This sample has hundreds of thousands of distinct CDR3 sequences, with roughly 16% found just once. Sequencing was performed on PBMCs, mostly from graft donor cells, taken 360 days after TCRalphabeta/CD19-depleted stem cell transplant. These receptor sequences come from a male patient between 2 and 10 years old who had a stem cell transplant for acute lymphoblastic leukemia, so the T cells may come from the graft donor. Both conserved end residues are part of each CDR3. D genes are given only for firm matches. The listing skips clone size in some rows; elsewhere it reads once, few, many or a size class.

clone size | J gene | V gene | D gene | CDR3 protein | CDR3 DNA
few | TRBJ2-3 | TRBV28 | - | CASSRPGADTQYF | TGTGCCAGCAGTCGTCCGGGAGCGGATACGCAGTATTTT
- | TRBJ2-1 | TRBV3-1 | TRBD2 | CASSQDLPSGRSGSYNEQFF | TGTGCCAGCAGCCAAGATCTCCCCAGCGGGAGGTCGGGCTCCTACAATGAGCAGTTCTTC
- | TRBJ2-1 | TRBV12-3/TRBV12-4 | TRBD2 | CASSPPLAGNNEQFF | TGTGCCAGCAGTCCCCCCCTAGCGGGAAACAATGAGCAGTTCTTC
few | TRBJ2-1 | TRBV7-9 | - | CASSPEGQGYNEQFF | TGTGCCAGCAGCCCGGAGGGCCAGGGCTACAATGAGCAGTTCTTC
- | TRBJ2-1 | TRBV14 | TRBD2 | CASSQESSGASGNEQFF | TGTGCCAGCAGCCAAGAAAGCAGCGGGGCAAGCGGCAATGAGCAGTTCTTC
few | TRBJ2-1 | TRBV20-1 | - | CSARPSYNEQFF | TGCAGTGCTAGGCCATCCTACAATGAGCAGTTCTTC
many | TRBJ2-5 | TRBV7-9 | TRBD1 | CASTLGTGVGETQYF | TGTGCCAGCACCCTTGGGACAGGGGTGGGGGAGACCCAGTACTTC
- | TRBJ1-6 | TRBV28 | - | CASSLVFAGANSPLHF | TGTGCCAGCAGTTTGGTGTTCGCGGGGGCAAATTCACCCCTCCACTTT
many | TRBJ1-2 | TRBV4-3 | - | CASSQDLQLATNYGYTF | TGCGCCAGCAGCCAAGATCTGCAGCTGGCCACGAACTATGGCTACACCTTC
- | TRBJ2-1 | TRBV12-3/TRBV12-4 | - | CASRKLAFELDNEQFF | TGTGCCAGCAGAAAACTGGCCTTTGAGCTCGACAATGAGCAGTTCTTC
few | TRBJ2-3 | TRBV20-1 | - | CSASWGAEDTQYF | TGCAGTGCTAGTTGGGGCGCGGAAGATACGCAGTATTTT
- | TRBJ2-1 | TRBV6-1 | - | CASSPGPIVDEQFF | TGTGCCAGCAGCCCGGGACCTATAGTGGATGAGCAGTTCTTC
few | TRBJ1-6 | TRBV28 | TRBD1 | CASSLGTGPINSPLHF | TGTGCCAGCAGCCTCGGGACAGGGCCGATAAATTCACCCCTCCACTTT
few | TRBJ2-7 | TRBV30 | - | CAWGTLGYEQYF | TGTGCCTGGGGGACTTTAGGCTACGAGCAGTACTTC
few | TRBJ2-1 | TRBV18 | TRBD2 | CASSPKGPGLGGNNEQFF | TGTGCCAGCTCACCAAAAGGACCGGGACTAGGGGGTAATAATGAGCAGTTCTTC
- | TRBJ2-2 | TRBV6-1 | - | CASSPRTVSGELFF | TGTGCCAGCAGTCCCAGGACGGTCAGCGGGGAGCTGTTTTTT
- | TRBJ2-7 | TRBV6-5 | - | CASSYLGGPTYEQYF | TGTGCCAGCAGTTACCTCGGAGGGCCTACCTACGAGCAGTACTTC
- | TRBJ2-7 | TRBV28 | - | CASSPSTGRSQSRQYF | TGTGCCAGCAGTCCCAGCACCGGGAGAAGTCAAAGTAGGCAGTACTTC
- | TRBJ2-3 | TRBV7-3 | TRBD2 | CASSSAGRLAGGSAADTQYF | TGTGCCAGCAGCTCCGCCGGTAGACTAGCGGGAGGGAGTGCAGCAGATACGCAGTATTTT